This T cell receptor beta chain originates from a study of PD-1 blockade in classical Hodgkin lymphoma (dated by TCRdb to 2020 to 2022). Concerning the study at large: Nivolumab dosing was 3 mg/kg intravenously every 2 weeks, continuing until either disease progression or unacceptable toxicity. The study used CyTOF and TCR beta sequencing to define a peripheral blood immune signature of response to PD-1 blockade in classical Hodgkin lymphoma. Study-wide conclusions, independent of this receptor: Baseline TCR diversity was reported to be lower in newly diagnosed patients than in healthy donors, and even lower in relapsed/refractory patients. Patients starting nivolumab less than 1 year after ASCT had lower diversity and were excluded from later analyses to avoid confounding by immune reconstitution. Only a single clinical trial cohort was studied, and what caused the repertoire differences, possibly disease activity or prior therapy, remained undefined. A significant rise by C4D1 was seen in CD4+ but not CD8+ TCR diversity (p=0.0027 vs p=0.16), with the rise being most apparent in complete responders (p=0.02). Trial patients with a complete response had baseline diversity similar to that of newly diagnosed patients, while partial responders and progressors had significantly lower diversity.

The germline V end is reduced by 3 bases and the J end by 5 bases; junction bases left unmatched: 9. In the germline V gene, CDR1 corresponds to SGHRS and CDR2 to YFSETQ. Measured from the cysteine to the phenylalanine, the CDR3 is 15 residues long. Only the CDR3 DNA is retained, 45 bases long and in frame from the first base. Genomic DNA was isolated using the Qiagen DNeasy kit from unsorted PBMCs as well as from negatively selected CD4+ and CD8+ fractions. Using primers that anneal to V and J segments, immunoSEQ multiplex PCR amplified the TCR beta CDR3 regions. Amplification bias was minimized using a synthetic immune receptor repertoire, and residual bias was removed computationally after sequencing. The study's processing was this. Repertoire diversity was quantified as the Shannon entropy index using custom Python scripts. Unsorted, CD4+ and CD8+ repertoires were analyzed separately, except for combined analyses in which CD4+ and CD8+ sequences were merged in silico. Clonal expansion was defined as at least a 2-fold frequency increase after treatment relative to C1D1, with a pseudocount of 0.5 for undetected baseline clones. Clones with 0 or 1 copy at C1D1 were classified as singleton clones, and clones with 2 or more copies were classified as non-singleton clones. By matching protein sequences in sorted samples from the same patient, clones expanded in unsorted samples were annotated as CD4+, CD8+ or unknown. Wilcoxon tests on paired samples were used to test changes in diversity from C1D1 to C4D1. TCRdb provides this immuneACCESS table in a form limited to in-frame rearrangements. Some clones are lacking; in checked studies, under half of them reflect an unresolved V gene, and why the rest are absent is not known. The DNA was the basis for D and trimming; V, J and clone size are from that table. In this sample the table shows tens of thousands of clones, around 90% of which occur a single time. Approximately 13% of the sample rests with the top ten.

A word on this clone: The clone's antigen remains unknown. Base qualities were left out, and no much larger clone turns up one base away.

The time point label, read with the paper, signifies: cycle 4 day 1 (C4D1), after five to seven weeks of nivolumab. Every trial patient had relapsed following autologous stem cell transplantation, and prior brentuximab vedotin exposure was what differed among cohorts A, B and C. The trial cohort comprised some 60 patients with relapsed/refractory classical Hodgkin lymphoma whose best overall responses were complete response, partial response or progressive disease. Single-agent nivolumab was administered to trial patients in the multi-cohort phase II CheckMate 205 trial. An independent review committee assessed best overall response by applying the 2007 International Working Group response criteria. Trial PBMCs were collected just before the start of nivolumab (C1D1) and during therapy at cycle 2 day 1 and cycle 4 day 1. After peripheral blood was drawn into 8 mL Vacutainer Cell Preparation Tubes, PBMCs were isolated by centrifugation and then cryopreserved.

The sequencing here drew on peripheral blood mononuclear cells (PBMCs), taken before the fourth cycle of nivolumab. Recombination joined TRBV5-1 with TRBJ1-1; 8 nucleotides in the junction match TRBD1. The receptor's source is a human donor with classical Hodgkin lymphoma. The CDR3 protein sequence reads: CASSSQGARETEAFF. The base sequence is TGCGCCAGCAGCTCGCAGGGGGCGCGGGAGACTGAAGCTTTCTTT.